This T cell receptor (beta chain) stems from a study of shared clonotypes between healthy human individuals. Study-wide background: Aged 18 to 49, the donors were a couple of women and a few men. Per donor, three plates held CD4 naive cells, three held CD4 memory, two held CD8 naive and one held CD8 memory.

For this clone: The antigen remains unidentified.

Naive-designated CD8 cells lacked CD45RO, were positively enriched for CCR7, and omitted terminally differentiated effector memory CD45RA+ cells. Assay used: immunoSEQ multiplex PCR; TCRdb lists only in-frame clones, some missing. The data contain around 550,000 clones, around 96% of them singletons. Study-wide points: Larger estimated richness was generally recorded for naive subsets relative to memory subsets. Sampling involved blood alone; tissue repertoires likely differ.

CDR1 and CDR2 (germline): SGHDN, FVKESK. The CDR3 covers 16 residues. J was trimmed by 2 bases and V by 1 base; bases with no gene match: 4. This TCR derives from a woman aged 25-40 years in good health. Material for sequencing was naive CD8+ T cells sorted from blood. The chain uses TRBV14 and TRBJ1-4, with TRBD1 identical over 7 bases. CDR3 bases: TGTGCCAGCAGCCAAGGACAGGGCTATACTAATGAAAAACTGTTTTTT. It encodes CASSQGQGYTNEKLFF.